This is a list of T cell receptor beta chains from one sample in a study of graft-versus-host responses after intestinal transplantation. The repertoire was sequenced with immunoSEQ multiplex PCR; TCRdb's copy has only in-frame clones and lacks some. The repertoire includes approximately 28,000 clones, about 90% of them detected once, and approximately 10% sits in the top ten. The sample consisted of PBMCs, taken 450 to 480 days after intestinal transplantation. These receptors came from a human patient who received an intestinal transplant, so some T cells may come from the graft donor. The CDR3 runs from the conserved cysteine through the conserved F or W.

v_call	j_call	cdr3_aa
TRBV14	TRBJ2-1	CASSQAGGAWNEQFF
TRBV15	TRBJ2-5	CATTDITTREETQYF
TRBV7-2	TRBJ2-3	CASSLGGYTDTQYF
TRBV28	TRBJ2-7	CASSSPGDHSKNYEQYF
TRBV28	TRBJ2-1	CASSSGHEQFF
TRBV4-1	TRBJ1-1	CASSQVSAGQGRAFF
TRBV5-4	TRBJ2-1	CASSTSGEVGSDEQFF
TRBV14	TRBJ1-2	CASSPGTGGLYGYTF
TRBV5-1	TRBJ1-4	CASSRQGGNEKLFF
TRBV7-9	TRBJ1-5	CASSLEGYQPQHF
TRBV7-9	TRBJ2-3	CASSGTRAIDTQYF
TRBV28	TRBJ2-7	CASSLGAGGDPPYEQYF
TRBV7-9	TRBJ2-5	CASSALAGGGETQYF
TRBV9	TRBJ2-7	CASSVVGDSYEQYF
TRBV6-1	TRBJ1-5	CASTGRDSNQPQHF
TRBV7-9	TRBJ2-7	CASSLPTAYEQYF
TRBV30	TRBJ1-5	CAWSERGRGTNRPQHF
TRBV6-1	TRBJ2-3	CASITTGRDTQYF
TRBV10-3	TRBJ1-2	CAISRDSRGGYTF
TRBV5-4	TRBJ2-1	CASSFSGGSSYNEQFF
TRBV4-1	TRBJ2-7	CASSQASGTSYEQYF
TRBV5-1	TRBJ2-2	CAARQDYHTGELFF
TRBV6-1	TRBJ2-3	CASTSRDRNTDTQYF
TRBV7-8	TRBJ2-3	CASSLGWDHFSTDTQYF
TRBV30	TRBJ1-5	CAWSGRNQPQHF
TRBV5-6	TRBJ2-7	CASTLSLGVFGGKEQYF
TRBV11-2	TRBJ2-1	CASSIAGKQFF
TRBV11-3	TRBJ2-2	CASSLGSRTGELFF